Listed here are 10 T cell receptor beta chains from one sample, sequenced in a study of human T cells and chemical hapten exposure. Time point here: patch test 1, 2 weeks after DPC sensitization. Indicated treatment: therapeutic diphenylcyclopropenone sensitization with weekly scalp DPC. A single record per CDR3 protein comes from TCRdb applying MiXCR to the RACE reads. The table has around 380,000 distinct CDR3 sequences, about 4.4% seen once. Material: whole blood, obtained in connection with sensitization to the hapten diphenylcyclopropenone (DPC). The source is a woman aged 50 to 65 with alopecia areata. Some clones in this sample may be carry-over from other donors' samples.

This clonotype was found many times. This CDR3 is CASNPYSRGVGTEAFF. The CDR3 nucleotides read TGTGCCAGCAACCCTTACAGCAGGGGGGTTGGCACTGAAGCTTTCTTT. V and J are TRBV6-5 and TRBJ1-1; 7 nucleotides match TRBD1. This CDR3 has 16 amino acids. In germline, CDR1 is MNHEY, CDR2 SVGAGI. Unmatched junction bases numbered 15, after V lost 7 bases and J lost 4 bases.

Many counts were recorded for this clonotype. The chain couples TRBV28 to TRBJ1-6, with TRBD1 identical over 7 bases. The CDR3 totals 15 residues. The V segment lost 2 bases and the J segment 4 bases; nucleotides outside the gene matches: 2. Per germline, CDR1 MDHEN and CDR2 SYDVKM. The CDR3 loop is CASSLRQGYNSPLHF. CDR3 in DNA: TGTGCCAGCAGTTTAAGACAGGGTTATAATTCACCCCTCCACTTT.

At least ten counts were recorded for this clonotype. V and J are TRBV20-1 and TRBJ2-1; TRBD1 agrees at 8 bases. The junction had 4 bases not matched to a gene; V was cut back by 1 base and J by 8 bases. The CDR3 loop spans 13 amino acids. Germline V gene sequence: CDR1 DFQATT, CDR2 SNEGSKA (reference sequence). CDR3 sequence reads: CSARVPGGDEQFF. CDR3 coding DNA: TGCAGTGCTAGAGTACCAGGGGGCGATGAGCAGTTCTTC.

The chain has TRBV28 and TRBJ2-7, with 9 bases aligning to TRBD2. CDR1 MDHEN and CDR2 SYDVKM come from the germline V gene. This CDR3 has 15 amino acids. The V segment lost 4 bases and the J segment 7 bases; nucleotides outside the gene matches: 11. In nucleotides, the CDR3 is TGTGCCAGCAGTTCTGGGGCGGGAGGGCCTCGGGAGCAGTACTTC. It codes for CASSSGAGGPREQYF.

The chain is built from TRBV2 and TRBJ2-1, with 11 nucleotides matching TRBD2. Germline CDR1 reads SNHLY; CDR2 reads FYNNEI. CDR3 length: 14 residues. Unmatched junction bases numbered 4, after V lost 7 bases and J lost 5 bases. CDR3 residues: CASTLLAGDNEQFF. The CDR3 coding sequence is TGTGCCAGCACCTTACTAGCGGGGGACAATGAGCAGTTCTTC. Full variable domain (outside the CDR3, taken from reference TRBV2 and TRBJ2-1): EPEVTQTPSHQVTQMGQEVILRCVPISNHLYFYWYRQILGQKVEFLVSFYNNEISEKSEIFDDQFSVERPDGSNFTLKIRSTKLEDSAMYFCASTLLAGDNEQFFGPGTRLTVL.

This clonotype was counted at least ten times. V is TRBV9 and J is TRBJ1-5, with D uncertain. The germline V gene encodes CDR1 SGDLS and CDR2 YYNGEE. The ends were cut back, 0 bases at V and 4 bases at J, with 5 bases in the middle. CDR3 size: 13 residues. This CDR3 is CASSVGQNQPQHF. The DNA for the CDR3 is TGTGCCAGCAGCGTAGGGCAGAATCAGCCCCAGCATTTT.

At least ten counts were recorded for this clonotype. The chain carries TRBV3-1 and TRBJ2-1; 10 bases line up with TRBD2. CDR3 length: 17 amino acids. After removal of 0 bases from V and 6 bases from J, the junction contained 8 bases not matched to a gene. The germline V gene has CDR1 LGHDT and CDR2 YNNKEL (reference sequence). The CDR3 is CASSQERAGGVFNEQFF. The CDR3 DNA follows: TGTGCCAGCAGCCAAGAAAGAGCGGGAGGGGTATTCAATGAGCAGTTCTTC.

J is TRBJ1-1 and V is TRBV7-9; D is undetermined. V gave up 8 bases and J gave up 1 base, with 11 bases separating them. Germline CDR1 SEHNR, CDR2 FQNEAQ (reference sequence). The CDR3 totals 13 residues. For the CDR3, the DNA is TGTGCCAGCGGTGGGAACACGAACACTGAAGCTTTCTTT. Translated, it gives CASGGNTNTEAFF.

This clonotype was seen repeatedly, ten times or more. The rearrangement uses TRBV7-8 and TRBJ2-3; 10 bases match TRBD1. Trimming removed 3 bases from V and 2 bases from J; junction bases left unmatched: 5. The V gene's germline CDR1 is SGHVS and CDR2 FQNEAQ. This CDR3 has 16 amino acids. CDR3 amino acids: CASSFTGTGATDTQYF. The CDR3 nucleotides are TGTGCCAGCAGCTTTACCGGGACAGGGGCCACAGATACGCAGTATTTT.

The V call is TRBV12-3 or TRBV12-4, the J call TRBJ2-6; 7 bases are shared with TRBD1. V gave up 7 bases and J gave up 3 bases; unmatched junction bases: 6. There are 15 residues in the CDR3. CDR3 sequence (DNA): TGTGCCAGCATTCTACAGGGGAGTGGGGCCAACGTCCTGACTTTC. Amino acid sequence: CASILQGSGANVLTF.